This is a list of T cell receptor beta chains from one sample in a study of glioma-infiltrating T cells after dendritic cell vaccination. Assay used: immunoSEQ multiplex PCR; TCRdb lists only in-frame clones, some missing. The data show about 82,000 clones, approximately 90% seen once. Sequencing was performed on blood, taken before dendritic cell vaccination. These receptors all stem from a human donor with glioblastoma. The CDR3 runs from the conserved cysteine through the conserved F or W. A D gene is named only where the DNA matches it firmly. Size values are once, few and many counts, or a class for expanded clones, and some rows have none.

TRBJ2-7 NA TRBV28 TRBD1 TGTGCCAGCAGTTCGGGACAGGGGGTCTACGAGCAGTACTTC CASSSGQGVYEQYF
TRBJ2-1 NA TRBV28 NA TGTGCCAGCATCACAGGAAGCTCCTACAATGAGCAGTTCTTC CASITGSSYNEQFF
TRBJ1-2 NA TRBV6-1 TRBD1 TGTGCCAGCAGTGAGACAGGGATCCGTGTCGGCTACACCTTC CASSETGIRVGYTF
TRBJ2-1 NA TRBV4-2 TRBD2 TGTGCCAGCAGCCAGCGGGAGGGGAATGAGCAGTTCTTC CASSQREGNEQFF
TRBJ1-5 NA TRBV5-1 NA TGCGCCAGCAGCTTGAGCGGGATGGGCAATCAGCCCCAGCATTTT CASSLSGMGNQPQHF
TRBJ1-1 NA TRBV27 NA TGTGCCAGCAGTGGGGCGAACACTGAAGCTTTCTTT CASSGANTEAFF
TRBJ1-1 NA TRBV5-4 NA TGTGCCAGCAGCCCGACAGTATACACTGAAGCTTTCTTT CASSPTVYTEAFF
TRBJ1-1 NA TRBV11-1 NA TGTGCCAGCACCCCCCGGACAGCCGAAGCTTTCTTT CASTPRTAEAFF
TRBJ1-2 NA TRBV30 NA TGTGCCTGGAGTCCCTTTCGGACAGCCTCTAGATATGGCTACACCTTC CAWSPFRTASRYGYTF
TRBJ2-1 NA TRBV9 TRBD1 TGTGCCAGCAGCGTAGAAGGACAGGGTGGGAATGAGCAGTTCTTC CASSVEGQGGNEQFF
TRBJ2-7 once TRBV5-1 TRBD2 TGCGCCAGCAGCTTGGGGGGGTCTAGCGGCCCTCTCGAGCAGTACTTC CASSLGGSSGPLEQYF
TRBJ2-7 NA TRBV6-1 TRBD1 TGTGCCAGCAGTTCGACAGGGGGCATGTACGAGCAGTACTTC CASSSTGGMYEQYF
TRBJ2-7 once TRBV11-2 NA TGTGCCAGCAGCTTGCACAGGGTTTACGAGCAGTACTTC CASSLHRVYEQYF
TRBJ1-6 NA TRBV30 NA TGTGCCTGGGTGAAGACAGGAGCTAATTCACCCCTCCACTTT CAWVKTGANSPLHF
TRBJ1-1 NA TRBV4-1 TRBD1 TGCGCCAGCAGCCAAGATGACAGGGTAGGGCGGGCAGCTTTCTTT CASSQDDRVGRAAFF
TRBJ2-2 once TRBV5-1 NA TGCGCCAGCAGCTTGGCGGGACAGAACACCGGGGAGCTGTTTTTT CASSLAGQNTGELFF
TRBJ2-6 NA TRBV18 NA TGTGCCAGCTCACCGGGCGGGGCCAACGTCCTGACTTTC CASSPGGANVLTF
TRBJ2-7 NA TRBV11-3 TRBD1 TGTGCCAGCAGCGCGGACAGGGCGTCCTACGAGCAGTACTTC CASSADRASYEQYF
TRBJ2-7 NA TRBV7-9 NA TGTGCCAGCAGCCGCGGGACAGAACCTAAAGGAGCCTACGAGCAGTACTTC CASSRGTEPKGAYEQYF
TRBJ1-1 once TRBV7-3 NA TGTGCCAGCAGCTCGGGTGCTCGCACTGAAGCTTTCTTT CASSSGARTEAFF
TRBJ1-1 few TRBV29-1 NA TGCAGCGTTACGACGACACTACGGGGCACTGAAGCTTTCTTT CSVTTTLRGTEAFF
TRBJ1-4 NA TRBV7-9 NA TGTGCCAGCAGCTTAACAGGGACGGAAAAACTGTTTTTT CASSLTGTEKLFF
TRBJ1-5 NA TRBV19 TRBD1 TGTGCCAGTACCGCGGGACAGGGGGTTAACTCTCAGCCCCAGCATTTT CASTAGQGVNSQPQHF
TRBJ2-3 NA TRBV19 TRBD2 TGTGCCAGTAGTATAAGACTAGCGGGAGGAAGGGATACGCAGTATTTT CASSIRLAGGRDTQYF
TRBJ1-1 NA TRBV18 TRBD1 TGTGCCAGCTCACCGAGACAGGGTAATACTGAAGCTTTCTTT CASSPRQGNTEAFF
TRBJ1-2 NA TRBV6-1 NA TGTGCCACCCCATCAACGGGGTGGGGCTATGGCTACACCTTC CATPSTGWGYGYTF
TRBJ2-7 NA TRBV6-1 NA TGTGCCAGCAGTGGACAGCCGGATCCCTCCTACGAGCAGTACTTC CASSGQPDPSYEQYF
TRBJ2-3 NA TRBV11-2 TRBD1 TGTGCCAGCAGCCCGGACAGGGGGACGCAGTATTTT CASSPDRGTQYF
TRBJ1-2 NA TRBV9 NA TGTGCCAGCAGCACCACAGGGATGGCCTATGGCTACACCTTC CASSTTGMAYGYTF
TRBJ1-4 NA TRBV11-2 NA TGTGCCAGCAGCGTAAGGGAGCCAGGTGAAAAACTGTTTTTT CASSVREPGEKLFF
TRBJ2-5 NA TRBV5-4 TRBD2 TGTGCCAGCAGCTTGGGTGGGACTAAGGAGACCCAGTACTTC CASSLGGTKETQYF
TRBJ1-3 NA TRBV19 TRBD1 TGTGCCAGCATGACAGGGACTGGAAACACCATATATTTT CASMTGTGNTIYF
TRBJ2-1 NA TRBV27 TRBD2 TGTGCCAGCAGCTCGGGAGCGGGGTCTAGTGAGCAGTTCTTC CASSSGAGSSEQFF
TRBJ1-2 NA TRBV2 NA TGTGCCAGCAGCGTTTTGACATCAAACTATGGCTACACCTTC CASSVLTSNYGYTF
TRBJ2-7 NA TRBV21-1 NA TGTGCCAGCAGCCCTGAATCCGGACACTTCGAGCAGTACTTC CASSPESGHFEQYF
TRBJ2-7 NA TRBV11-3 NA TGTGCCAGCAGCTTCTGGAGGGCCGACTACGAGCAGTACTTC CASSFWRADYEQYF
TRBJ1-2 few TRBV5-1 TRBD1 TGCGCCAGCAGCTTGATGACAGGGAATTTCGTTGACTACACCTTC CASSLMTGNFVDYTF
TRBJ1-3 once TRBV2 NA TGTGCCAGCAGTGGATCAGGGACTGGAAACACCATATATTTT CASSGSGTGNTIYF
TRBJ1-1 once TRBV10-3 NA TGTGCCATCAGTGAGTCCCAGAACACTGAAGCTTTCTTT CAISESQNTEAFF
TRBJ1-1 NA TRBV30 NA TGTGCCTGGAGGGACAGTATGATAGCTGAAGCTTTCTTT CAWRDSMIAEAFF
TRBJ1-4 few TRBV30 NA TGTGCCTGGGTCCGGCCCCGCAACAGGGTTACCGCAACTAATGAAAAACTGTTTTTT CAWVRPRNRVTATNEKLFF
TRBJ2-7 once TRBV29-1 TRBD1 TGCAGCGGCTGGAGGCCTACAGGGGGCGGAGAGCAGTACTTC CSGWRPTGGGEQYF
TRBJ1-6 NA TRBV6-1 NA TGTGCCAGCAGTGAAGACTTGAGCTCCTATAATTCCCCCCTCCACTTT CASSEDLSSYNSPLHF
TRBJ2-1 few TRBV7-3 TRBD2 TGTGCCAGCAGCTTAAATAGCGGGGCTTTACGGAATGAGCAGTTCTTC CASSLNSGALRNEQFF
TRBJ2-3 NA TRBV5-1 NA TGCGCCAGCAGCTGGAGCGGATACACAGATACGCAGTATTTT CASSWSGYTDTQYF
TRBJ1-1 NA TRBV9 TRBD1 TGTGCCAGCAGCGTCGAGGGACAGGCGAACACTGAAGCTTTCTTT CASSVEGQANTEAFF
TRBJ2-1 NA TRBV11-2 TRBD1 TGTGCCAGCAGCTTATTCCGACAGGGGGCTCGTCGGTCCCCGGAGTTCTTC CASSLFRQGARRSPEFF
TRBJ2-7 NA TRBV6-5 NA TGTGCCAGCAGTTACACCCGGAGGGCCGCCTCCTACGAGCAGTACTTC CASSYTRRAASYEQYF
TRBJ2-5 NA TRBV5-1 NA TGCGCCAGCAGCATTCGACAGTTCCAAGAGACCCAGTACTTC CASSIRQFQETQYF
TRBJ2-3 NA TRBV4-1 NA TGCGCCAGCAGCCAAGACAGGGGCCTCACAGATACGCAGTATTTT CASSQDRGLTDTQYF
TRBJ2-1 NA TRBV7-7 NA TGTGCTAGCAGCCCGGCCGGTTGGGCCCAGAACTACAATGAGCAGTTCTTC CASSPAGWAQNYNEQFF
TRBJ1-1 NA TRBV7-9 TRBD1 TGTGCCAGCGGCCAGGGGGTTATCACTGAAGCTTTCTTT CASGQGVITEAFF
TRBJ1-2 NA TRBV15 TRBD1 TGTGCCACCAGCAGGGAGGGCCGACAGGGAAACTATGGCTACACCTTC CATSREGRQGNYGYTF
TRBJ2-6 NA TRBV2 NA TGTGCCAGCAGTGAATCGAGAAACTCTGGGGCCAACGTCCTGACTTTC CASSESRNSGANVLTF
TRBJ1-3 once TRBV29-1 NA TGCAGCGTTTTACGAACAGGGATGGGAGGAAACACCATATATTTT CSVLRTGMGGNTIYF